This T cell receptor (beta chain) originates from a study of OX40 agonist ivuxolimab in advanced cancers. Whole-study context: The diagnoses of dose-escalation patients were hepatocellular carcinoma, melanoma, renal cell or head and neck cancer. Partial responses occurred in Three dose-escalation patients, one with hepatocellular carcinoma and two with cutaneous melanoma.

Germline CDR1 is SNHLY and CDR2 is FYNNEI. Trimming removed 4 bases from V and 2 bases from J, with 9 bases in between. The CDR3 sequence is 14 residues long. Libraries were prepared by immunoSEQ multiplex PCR; TCRdb keeps only in-frame clonotypes and omits some of them. There are 70,000 or so clones in the sample; roughly four fifths occur only once, and roughly 10% lies in the top ten. The rearrangement uses TRBV2 and TRBJ1-5; D possibly corresponds to TRBD1 (6 bases). Here the sequenced sample was CD4+ or CD8+ T cells sorted from blood, taken in a trial of the OX40 agonist ivuxolimab. The origin of this receptor is an adult with an advanced solid tumor such as melanoma, head and neck, liver or kidney cancer. The CDR3 protein is CASSAGARNQPQHF. The DNA for the CDR3 is TGTGCCAGCAGTGCGGGGGCGCGCAATCAGCCCCAGCATTTT. The entire variable domain, with the rest obtained from reference TRBV2 and TRBJ1-5, is as follows: EPEVTQTPSHQVTQMGQEVILRCVPISNHLYFYWYRQILGQKVEFLVSFYNNEISEKSEIFDDQFSVERPDGSNFTLKIRSTKLEDSAMYFCASSAGARNQPQHFGDGTRLSIL.